The present T cell receptor (beta chain) was sequenced within a study of memory CD4+ T cells and cytomegalovirus serostatus. Study-wide context: Healthy Belgian adult donors included about nine CMV-positive and some 24 CMV-negative people.

General study results and limits: Suggested: most of the CMV-linked TCR signature lies in CD4+ memory cells.

The sort gate was single viable CD3+CD4+CD8-CD45RO+ cells for memory CD4+ T cells. After thawing, CD4+ T cells were positively selected. Notes on this clone: Its antigen is unidentified.

Germline assignment: CDR1 SGHRS and CDR2 YFSETQ. This CDR3 has 14 amino acids. With 5 bases clipped from V and 7 bases from J, the junction kept 9 bases outside the gene matches. In the original analysis: After removing out-of-frame reads, over 2 million distinct TCRbeta sequences remained. Generated by immunoSEQ multiplex PCR, the TCRdb table keeps only in-frame clones and is missing some. V and J calls and clone size follow that table, whereas D and trimming were derived from the DNA. The sample gives under 40,000 clones, around three quarters of which show up once; 5.3% is in the top ten. Sequencing input: memory CD4+ T cells from blood. This clonotype was obtained from an adult in good health and CMV-seropositive. The chain employs TRBV5-1 and TRBJ2-1; TRBD1 matches at 7 bases. The CDR3 is CASRDSGTANEQFF. The CDR3 nucleotides read TGCGCCAGCAGGGACTCCGGGACAGCTAATGAGCAGTTCTTC.